This T cell receptor beta chain emerged from a study of cytomegalovirus exposure and HLA in healthy donors. Study-level information: The 100 million to 120 million unique TCR beta sequences, from some 170 million T cells, were found by an earlier analysis.

The PCR used 60 Vbeta and 13 Jbeta primers. Assay: immunoSEQ multiplex PCR; the TCRdb copy retains only in-frame clones and omits some. The sample shows about 220,000 clones, approximately 82% of them seen only once. Turning to this clone: Its antigen is as yet unknown.

The V and J ends lost 5 bases and 2 bases respectively, with 16 bases between them. The CDR3 consists of 16 residues. Per germline, CDR1 SGHTA and CDR2 FQGNSA. Overall study findings and caveats: Through in vitro validation, three CMV-associated chains were shown to be specific for CMV antigens. A later analysis, which compared TCR beta chains of equal frequency, found the HLA-associated ones more clonally expanded.

This chain uses TRBV7-2 with TRBJ1-3; a possible D gene is TRBD1 (5 bases). The sequence was collected from a man between 18 and 35 years old in good health and CMV-seronegative. Material for sequencing was PBMCs. In nucleotides, the CDR3 is TGTGCCAGCAGCCGAGGTCAGGGATGGGCTGGAAACACCATATATTTT. It codes for CASSRGQGWAGNTIYF.